The text below deals with one T cell receptor beta chain. Its antigen is still unknown. 5'RACE template switching generated TCR cDNA, adding a universal primer site and UMIs. TCRdb redid the calling of the 5' RACE reads with MiXCR, one entry per CDR3 protein. The sample has fewer than 350,000 distinct CDR3 sequences; about 4.5% are singletons. This entry is derived from a study of T cells after yellow fever vaccination. Per germline, CDR1 WSHSY and CDR2 SAAADI. The CDR3 runs 14 residues. V was cut by 8 bases and J by 0 bases, with 11 bases left in between. Findings and limits, study-wide: The bulk population could contribute abundant contaminating clonotypes to FACS-sorted repertoires.

The chain joins TRBV10-2 to TRBJ1-5, with D hard to call. The sample consisted of PBMCs, taken 15 days after the yellow fever booster vaccination. The source is a man between 18 and 29 years old who received the YFV17D yellow fever vaccine. CDR3 in amino acids: CASSQTNSNQPQHF. The CDR3 DNA is TGCGCCAGCTCCCAGACAAATAGCAATCAGCCCCAGCATTTT.